This entry features one TCR beta chain sequence. Its cognate antigen is unknown. Sequencing used immunoSEQ multiplex PCR; TCRdb keeps in-frame clones, though not all of them. The sample includes about 180,000 clones, roughly 88% seen only once; the top ten take approximately 10%. With 7 bases clipped from V and 3 bases from J, the junction kept 10 bases outside the gene matches. CDR1 is LNHDA and CDR2 is SQIVND in the germline V gene (reference sequence). The CDR3 is 15 residues long. These data are taken from a study of T cell responses to AZD1222 COVID-19 vaccine. Overall study results and limits: Regions left unmutated in variants are reportedly the target of nearly half of spike-specific TCRs. Mostly white British, mostly female donors; authors suggested clonal diversity may be underestimated.

The material was peripheral blood, obtained 28 days after the second AZD1222 dose. The V and J genes are TRBV19 and TRBJ1-2; 8 positions agree with TRBD1. This clonotype was sampled from an adult who received the AZD1222 COVID-19 vaccine. CDR3: CASKKTGETYYGYTF. CDR3 coding DNA: TGTGCCAGTAAAAAGACAGGGGAAACTTACTATGGCTACACCTTC.